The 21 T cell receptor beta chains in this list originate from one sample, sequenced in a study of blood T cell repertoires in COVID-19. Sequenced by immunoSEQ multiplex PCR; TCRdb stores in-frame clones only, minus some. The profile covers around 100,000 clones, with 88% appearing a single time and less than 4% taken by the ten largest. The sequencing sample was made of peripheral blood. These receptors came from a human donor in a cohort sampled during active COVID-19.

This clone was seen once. CDR3 DNA sequence: TGCGCCAGCAGCCCGTACAGGGGGCAGGGCTATGGCTACACCTTC. Translation gives CASSPYRGQGYGYTF. The chain carries TRBV5-1 and TRBJ1-2; 9 bases match TRBD1. The CDR3 runs 15 residues. Per the germline V gene, CDR1 is SGHRS and CDR2 is YFSETQ. V gave up 4 bases and J gave up 4 bases; unmatched junction bases: 8. Based on the CDR3 plus reference TRBV5-1 and TRBJ1-2, the full variable domain is KAGVTQTPRYLIKTRGQQVTLSCSPISGHRSVSWYQQTPGQGLQFLFEYFSETQRNKGNFPGRFSGRQFSNSRSEMNVSTLELGDSALYLCASSPYRGQGYGYTFGSGTRLTVV.

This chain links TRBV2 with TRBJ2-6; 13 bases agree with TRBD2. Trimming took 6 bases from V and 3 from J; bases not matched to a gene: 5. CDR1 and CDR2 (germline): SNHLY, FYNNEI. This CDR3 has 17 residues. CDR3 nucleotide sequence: TGTGCCAGCAGGCGACTAGCGGGGGGTAGTGGGGCCAACGTCCTGACTTTC. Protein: CASRRLAGGSGANVLTF.

CDR3: CASSFNRVDTEAFF. CDR3 DNA sequence: TGTGCCAGCAGCTTTAACAGGGTGGATACTGAAGCTTTCTTT. The genes are TRBV7-9 and TRBJ1-1, with D perhaps TRBD1 (6 bases). The CDR3 sequence is 14 residues long. The ends were cut back, 3 bases at V and 5 bases at J, with 13 bases in the middle. Germline CDR1 SEHNR, CDR2 FQNEAQ (reference sequence).

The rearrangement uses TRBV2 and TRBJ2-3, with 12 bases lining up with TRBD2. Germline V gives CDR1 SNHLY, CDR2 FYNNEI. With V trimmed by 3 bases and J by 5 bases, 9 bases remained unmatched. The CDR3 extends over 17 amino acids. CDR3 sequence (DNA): TGTGCCAGCAGTGAGCTAGCGGGAGGGTCCCTCGGAGATACGCAGTATTTT. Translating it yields CASSELAGGSLGDTQYF.

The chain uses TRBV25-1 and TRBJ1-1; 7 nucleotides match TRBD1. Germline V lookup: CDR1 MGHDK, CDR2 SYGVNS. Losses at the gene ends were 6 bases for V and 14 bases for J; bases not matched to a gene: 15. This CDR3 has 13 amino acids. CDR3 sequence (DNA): TGTGCCAGCAGAAAAGGGGACAGACAACGACAATTCTTT. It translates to CASRKGDRQRQFF.

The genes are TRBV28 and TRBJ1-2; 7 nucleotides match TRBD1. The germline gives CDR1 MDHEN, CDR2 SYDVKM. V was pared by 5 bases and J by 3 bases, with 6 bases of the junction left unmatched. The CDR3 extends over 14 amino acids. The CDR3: CASSLDRADYGYTF. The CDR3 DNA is TGTGCCAGCAGTCTAGACAGGGCCGACTATGGCTACACCTTC.

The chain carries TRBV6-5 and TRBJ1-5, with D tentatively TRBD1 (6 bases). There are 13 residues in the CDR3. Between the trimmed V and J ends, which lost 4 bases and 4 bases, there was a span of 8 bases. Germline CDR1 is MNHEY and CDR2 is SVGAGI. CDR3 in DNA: TGTGCCAGCAGTTCCGACAGGAATCAGCCCCAGCATTTT. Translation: CASSSDRNQPQHF.

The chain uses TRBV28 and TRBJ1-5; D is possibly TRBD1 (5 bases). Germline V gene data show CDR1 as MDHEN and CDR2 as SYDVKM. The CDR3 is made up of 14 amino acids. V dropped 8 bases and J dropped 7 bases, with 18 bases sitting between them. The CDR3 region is CASLGQGVWQPQHF. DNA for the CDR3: TGTGCCAGCTTAGGGCAGGGCGTGTGGCAGCCCCAGCATTTT.

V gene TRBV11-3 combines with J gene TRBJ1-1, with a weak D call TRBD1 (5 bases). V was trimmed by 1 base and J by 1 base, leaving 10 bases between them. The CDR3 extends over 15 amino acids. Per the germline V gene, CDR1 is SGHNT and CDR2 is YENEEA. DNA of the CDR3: TGTGCCAGCAGCTTAGGCCAGGGTGGGAACACTGAAGCTTTCTTT. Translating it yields CASSLGQGGNTEAFF. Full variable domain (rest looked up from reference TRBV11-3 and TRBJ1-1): EAGVVQSPRYKIIEKKQPVAFWCNPISGHNTLYWYLQNLGQGPELLIRYENEEAVDDSQLPKDRFSAERLKGVDSTLKIQPAELGDSAVYLCASSLGQGGNTEAFFGQGTRLTVV.

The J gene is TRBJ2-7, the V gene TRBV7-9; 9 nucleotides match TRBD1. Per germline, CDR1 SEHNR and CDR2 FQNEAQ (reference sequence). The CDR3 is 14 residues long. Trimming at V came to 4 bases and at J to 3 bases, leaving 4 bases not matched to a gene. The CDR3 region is CASSSDRGNYEQYF. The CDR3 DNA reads TGTGCCAGCAGCTCGGACAGGGGAAACTACGAGCAGTACTTC.

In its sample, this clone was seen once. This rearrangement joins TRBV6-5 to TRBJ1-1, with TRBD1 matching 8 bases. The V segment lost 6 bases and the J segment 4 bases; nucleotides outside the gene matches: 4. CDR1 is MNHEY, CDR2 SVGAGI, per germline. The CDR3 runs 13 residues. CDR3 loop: CASSLQGATEAFF. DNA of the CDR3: TGTGCCAGCAGCCTCCAGGGGGCCACTGAAGCTTTCTTT.

The CDR3 spells CASSEWLAGVLLSSTDTQYF. The CDR3 DNA reads TGCGCCAGCAGTGAGTGGCTAGCGGGGGTACTATTATCTAGCACAGATACGCAGTATTTT. The chain recombines TRBV10-1 with TRBJ2-3; TRBD2 aligns across 10 bases. The germline V gene encodes CDR1 WNHNN and CDR2 SYGVQD (reference sequence). V dropped 1 base and J dropped 0; count of bases not matched to a gene: 13. The CDR3 length is 20 residues.

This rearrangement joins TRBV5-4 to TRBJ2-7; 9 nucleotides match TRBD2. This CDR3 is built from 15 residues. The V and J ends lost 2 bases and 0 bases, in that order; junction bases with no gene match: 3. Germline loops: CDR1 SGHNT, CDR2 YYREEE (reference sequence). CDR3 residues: CASSLPGLASYEQYF. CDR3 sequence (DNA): TGTGCCAGCAGCTTACCGGGACTAGCCTCCTACGAGCAGTACTTC.

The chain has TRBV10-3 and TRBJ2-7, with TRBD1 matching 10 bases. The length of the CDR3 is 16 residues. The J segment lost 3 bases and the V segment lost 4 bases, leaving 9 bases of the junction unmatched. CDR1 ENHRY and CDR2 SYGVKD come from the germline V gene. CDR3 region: CAISVWGTGVFYEQYF. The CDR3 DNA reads TGTGCCATCAGTGTTTGGGGGACAGGGGTCTTCTACGAGCAGTACTTC.

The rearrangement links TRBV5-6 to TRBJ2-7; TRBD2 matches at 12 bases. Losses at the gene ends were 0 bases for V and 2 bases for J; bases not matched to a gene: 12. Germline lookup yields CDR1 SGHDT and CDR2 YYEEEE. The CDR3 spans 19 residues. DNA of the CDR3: TGTGCCAGCAGCTTGGCCGGACTAGCGGGATCCGTCTTCCCCTACGAGCAGTACTTC. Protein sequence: CASSLAGLAGSVFPYEQYF.

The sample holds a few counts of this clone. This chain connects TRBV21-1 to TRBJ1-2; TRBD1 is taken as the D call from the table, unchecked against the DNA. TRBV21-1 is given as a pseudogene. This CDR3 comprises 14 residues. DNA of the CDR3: TGTGCCAGCAGCCGGACAGGGGGCGCGAATGACTACACCTTC. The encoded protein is CASSRTGGANDYTF.

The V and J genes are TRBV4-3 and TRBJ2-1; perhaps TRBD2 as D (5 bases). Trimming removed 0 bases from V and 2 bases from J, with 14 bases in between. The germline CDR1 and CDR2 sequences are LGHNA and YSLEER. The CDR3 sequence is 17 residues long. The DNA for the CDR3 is TGCGCCAGCAGCCAAGACCGGGGAACGCAGGCCTACAATGAGCAGTTCTTC. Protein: CASSQDRGTQAYNEQFF.

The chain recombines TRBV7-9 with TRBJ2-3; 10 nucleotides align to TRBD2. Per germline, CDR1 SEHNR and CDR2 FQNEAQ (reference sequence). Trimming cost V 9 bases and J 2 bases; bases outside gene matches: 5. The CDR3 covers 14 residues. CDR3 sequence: CASKLAGNTDTQYF. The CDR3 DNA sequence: TGTGCCAGTAAACTAGCGGGGAACACAGATACGCAGTATTTT.

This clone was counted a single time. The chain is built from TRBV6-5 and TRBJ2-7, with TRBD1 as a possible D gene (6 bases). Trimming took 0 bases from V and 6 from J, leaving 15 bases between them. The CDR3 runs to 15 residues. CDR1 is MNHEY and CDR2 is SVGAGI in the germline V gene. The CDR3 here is CASSYSVRGMGEQYF. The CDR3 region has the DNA TGTGCCAGCAGTTACTCAGTCAGGGGAATGGGCGAGCAGTACTTC.

CDR3 coding DNA: TGTGCCAGCAGCTTGGAGTTCGGGGTGCTCCAAGAGACCCAGTACTTC. This gives the protein CASSLEFGVLQETQYF. The chain has TRBV5-6 and TRBJ2-5, with a weak D call TRBD2 (5 bases). The CDR3 sequence is 16 residues long. The V end was cut by 0 bases, the J end by 1 base, with 13 bases between. Germline V gene sequence: CDR1 SGHDT, CDR2 YYEEEE.

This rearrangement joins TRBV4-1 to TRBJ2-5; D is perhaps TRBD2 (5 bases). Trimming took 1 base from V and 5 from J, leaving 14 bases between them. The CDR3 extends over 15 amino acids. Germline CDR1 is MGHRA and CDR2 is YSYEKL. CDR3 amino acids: CASSQAVASLETQYF. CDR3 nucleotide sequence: TGCGCCAGCAGCCAAGCAGTGGCTAGCTTGGAGACCCAGTACTTC.